This entry describes one T cell receptor beta chain. The antigen is unknown. This specimen comes from a study of shared clonotypes between healthy human individuals. Sequencing was performed on unsorted PBMC DNA using ten immunoSEQ deep assay plates. Assay used: immunoSEQ multiplex PCR; TCRdb lists only in-frame clones, some missing. The repertoire holds more than 450,000 clones, around 74% seen once, with approximately 13% in the top ten. CDR3 length: 13 amino acids. Trimming removed 4 bases from V and 1 base from J; junction bases left unmatched: 0. CDR1 and CDR2 from the germline V gene are SQVTM and ANQGSEA. Study observations and caveats: Sampling was confined to blood; repertoires within tissues likely differ.

The sample taken for sequencing was PBMCs. V and J are TRBV29-1 and TRBJ2-3; 9 nucleotides align to TRBD1. The source is a woman aged 35 to 49 in good health. Some clones in this sample may be carry-over from other donors' samples. In nucleotides, the CDR3 is TGCAGCGTTGGACAGGGGGGCACAGATACGCAGTATTTT. It specifies CSVGQGGTDTQYF.